This TCR beta chain was recovered during a study of Graves' ophthalmopathy and Graves' hyperthyroidism. The CDR3 runs to 15 residues. The V end lost 4 bases, the J end lost 5 bases, and 17 bases lay between the germline ends. Looked up from germline, CDR1 is LGHDT and CDR2 is YNNKEL (reference sequence). This clonotype has a handful of counts. Amplification targeted the TCR beta CDR3 regions, with RNA transcripts as the source material. Scientists carried out first-round RT-PCR using HTBI primers and then a second-round multiplex PCR. TCRdb used MiXCR to reprocess the multiplex PCR reads, holding one entry per CDR3 protein. Among 400,000 to 500,000 distinct CDR3 sequences listed, around 21% were seen once.

The source is a woman between 18 and 29 years old with stable Graves' hyperthyroidism. This sequence joins TRBV3-1 and TRBJ1-1; D perhaps matches TRBD1 (5 bases). The source material was peripheral blood. The CDR3 sequence is CASSPGTPGWTEAFF. CDR3 coding DNA: TGTGCCAGCAGCCCAGGGACCCCAGGATGGACTGAAGCTTTCTTT.